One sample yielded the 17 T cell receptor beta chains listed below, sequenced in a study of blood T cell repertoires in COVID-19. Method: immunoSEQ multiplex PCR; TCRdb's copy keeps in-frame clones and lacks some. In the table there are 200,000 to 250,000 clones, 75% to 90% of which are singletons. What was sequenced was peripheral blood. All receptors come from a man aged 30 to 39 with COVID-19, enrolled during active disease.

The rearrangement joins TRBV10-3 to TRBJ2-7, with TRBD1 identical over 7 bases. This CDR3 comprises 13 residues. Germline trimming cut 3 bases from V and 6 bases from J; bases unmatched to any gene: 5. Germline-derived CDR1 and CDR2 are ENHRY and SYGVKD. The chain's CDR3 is CAISERQGAEQYF. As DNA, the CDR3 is TGTGCCATCAGTGAAAGACAGGGAGCCGAGCAGTACTTC.

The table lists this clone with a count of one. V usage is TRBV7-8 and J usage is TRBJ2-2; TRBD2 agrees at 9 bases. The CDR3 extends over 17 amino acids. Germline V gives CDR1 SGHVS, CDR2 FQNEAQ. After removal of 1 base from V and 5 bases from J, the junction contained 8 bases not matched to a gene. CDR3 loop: CASSLVVSGSRTGELFF. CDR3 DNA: TGTGCCAGCAGCTTAGTTGTTAGCGGGAGTCGGACCGGGGAGCTGTTTTTT.

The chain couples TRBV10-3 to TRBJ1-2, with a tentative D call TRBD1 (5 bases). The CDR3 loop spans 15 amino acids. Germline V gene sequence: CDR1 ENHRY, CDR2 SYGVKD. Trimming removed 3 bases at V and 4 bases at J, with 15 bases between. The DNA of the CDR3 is TGTGCCATCAGTGAAAGTACGGGGGTGAGCTATGGCTACACCTTC. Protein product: CAISESTGVSYGYTF.

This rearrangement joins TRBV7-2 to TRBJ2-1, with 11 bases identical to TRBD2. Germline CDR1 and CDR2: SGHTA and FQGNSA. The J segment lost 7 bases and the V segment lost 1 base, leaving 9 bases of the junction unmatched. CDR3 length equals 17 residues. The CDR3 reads CASSLEALAGVYNEQFF. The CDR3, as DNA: TGTGCCAGCAGCTTAGAAGCACTAGCGGGAGTATATAATGAGCAGTTCTTC.

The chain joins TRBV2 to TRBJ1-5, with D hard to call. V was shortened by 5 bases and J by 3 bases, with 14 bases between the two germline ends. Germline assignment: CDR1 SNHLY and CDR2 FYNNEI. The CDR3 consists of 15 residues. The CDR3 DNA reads TGTGCCAGCAGTCCCGACTCGAGACTCAATCAGCCCCAGCATTTT. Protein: CASSPDSRLNQPQHF.

The CDR3 sequence: CASTRVDNEQFF. The CDR3 nucleotides are TGTGCCAGCACCCGGGTCGACAATGAGCAGTTCTTC. The chain links TRBV6-5 to TRBJ2-1; D is undetermined. V was trimmed by 7 bases and J by 5 bases, leaving 9 bases between them. This CDR3 has 12 amino acids. Germline assignment: CDR1 MNHEY and CDR2 SVGAGI.

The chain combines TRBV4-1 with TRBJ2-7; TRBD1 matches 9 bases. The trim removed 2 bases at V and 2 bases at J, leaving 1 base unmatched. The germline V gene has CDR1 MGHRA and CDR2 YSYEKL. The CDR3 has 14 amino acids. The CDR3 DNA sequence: TGCGCCAGCAGCCAAAGACAGGGGGCCTACGAGCAGTACTTC. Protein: CASSQRQGAYEQYF.

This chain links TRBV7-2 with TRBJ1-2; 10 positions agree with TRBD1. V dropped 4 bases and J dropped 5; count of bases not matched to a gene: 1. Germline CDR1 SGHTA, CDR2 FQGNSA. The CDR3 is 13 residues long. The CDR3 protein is CASSSDRGYGYTF. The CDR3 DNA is TGTGCCAGCAGCTCGGACAGGGGGTATGGCTACACCTTC.

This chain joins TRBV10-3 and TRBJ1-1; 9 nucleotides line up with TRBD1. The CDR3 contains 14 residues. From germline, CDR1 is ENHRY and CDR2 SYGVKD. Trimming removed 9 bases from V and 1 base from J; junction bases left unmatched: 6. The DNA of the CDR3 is TGTGCCATGAGCTTGGACAGGGGGAACACTGAAGCTTTCTTT. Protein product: CAMSLDRGNTEAFF.

CDR3 DNA sequence: TGCGCCAGCAGCCAAGGACTTGGCTACGAGCAGTACTTC. Translated, it gives CASSQGLGYEQYF. The gene calls are TRBV4-1 and TRBJ2-7; D call uncertain. Trimming took off 1 base at V and 3 bases at J, with 7 bases between the two ends. Germline CDR1 and CDR2: MGHRA and YSYEKL. The CDR3 has 13 residues.

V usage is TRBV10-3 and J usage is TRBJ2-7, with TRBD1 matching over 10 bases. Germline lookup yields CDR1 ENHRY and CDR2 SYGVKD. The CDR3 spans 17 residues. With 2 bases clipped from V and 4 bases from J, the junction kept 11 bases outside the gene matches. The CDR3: CAISEDKGTGALYEQYF. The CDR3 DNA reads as TGTGCCATCAGTGAGGATAAAGGGACAGGGGCTTTATACGAGCAGTACTTC.

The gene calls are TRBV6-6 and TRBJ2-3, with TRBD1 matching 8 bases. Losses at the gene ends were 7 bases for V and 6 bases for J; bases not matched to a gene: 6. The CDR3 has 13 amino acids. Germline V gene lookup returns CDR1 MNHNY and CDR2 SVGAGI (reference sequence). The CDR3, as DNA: TGTGCCAGCAATACACAGGGGGACGATACGCAGTATTTT. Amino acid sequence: CASNTQGDDTQYF.

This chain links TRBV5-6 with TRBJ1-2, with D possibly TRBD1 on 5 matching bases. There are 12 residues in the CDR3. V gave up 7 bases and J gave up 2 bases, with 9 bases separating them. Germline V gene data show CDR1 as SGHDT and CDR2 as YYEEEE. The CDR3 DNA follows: TGTGCCAGCGCTCCAGGGAACTATGGCTACACCTTC. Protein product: CASAPGNYGYTF.

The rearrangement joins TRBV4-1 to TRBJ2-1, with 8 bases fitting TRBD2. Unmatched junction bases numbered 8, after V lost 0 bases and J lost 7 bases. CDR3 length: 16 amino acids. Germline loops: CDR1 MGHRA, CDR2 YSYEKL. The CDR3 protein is CASSQEITGGLNEQFF. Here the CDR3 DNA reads TGCGCCAGCAGCCAAGAAATAACGGGGGGGTTAAATGAGCAGTTCTTC.

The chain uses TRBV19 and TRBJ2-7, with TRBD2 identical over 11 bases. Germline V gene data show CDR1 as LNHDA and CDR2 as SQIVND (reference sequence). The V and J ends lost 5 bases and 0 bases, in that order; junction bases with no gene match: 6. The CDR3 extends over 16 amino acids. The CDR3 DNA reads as TGTGCCAGTAGTCCGACTAGCGGGACCCGCTCCTACGAGCAGTACTTC. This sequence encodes CASSPTSGTRSYEQYF.

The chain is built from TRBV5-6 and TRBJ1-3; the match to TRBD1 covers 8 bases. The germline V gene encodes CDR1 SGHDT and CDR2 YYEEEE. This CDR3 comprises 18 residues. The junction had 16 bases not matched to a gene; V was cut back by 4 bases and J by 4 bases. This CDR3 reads CASSPSTDRAFLGNTIYF. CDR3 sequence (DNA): TGTGCCAGCAGCCCATCTACGGACAGGGCCTTTCTGGGAAACACCATATATTTT.

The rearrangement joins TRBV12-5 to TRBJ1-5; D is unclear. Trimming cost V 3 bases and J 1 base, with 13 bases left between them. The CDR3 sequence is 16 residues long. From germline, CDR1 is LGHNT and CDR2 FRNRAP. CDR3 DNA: TGTGCTAGTGGTTTCCGACATACGCTCAGCAATCAGCCCCAGCATTTT. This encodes CASGFRHTLSNQPQHF.